A selection of T cell receptor beta chains follows, all from one sample in a study of CD8+ T cells in alopecia areata. Assay: immunoSEQ multiplex PCR; the TCRdb copy retains only in-frame clones and omits some. The sample has 95,000 to 120,000 clones, 45% to 60% seen once. Sequencing was performed on NKG2D-low CD8+ T cells sorted from blood. These TCRs come from a human donor with alopecia areata. Both conserved end residues are part of each CDR3. A D gene is named only where the DNA matches it firmly. Not all rows give a size; the values are once, few, many and, for expanded clones, a class.

D gene	clone size	V gene	J gene	CDR3 protein	CDR3 DNA
.	.	TRBV7-9	TRBJ2-1	CASSLDRSSYNEQFF	TGTGCCAGCAGCTTAGACCGGAGCTCCTACAATGAGCAGTTCTTC
.	.	TRBV10-3	TRBJ2-7	CAISEVVYEQYF	TGTGCCATCAGTGAGGTCGTCTACGAGCAGTACTTC
TRBD1	.	TRBV5-1	TRBJ2-4	CASSSGQGQNIQYF	TGCGCCAGCAGCTCGGGACAGGGACAAAACATTCAGTACTTC
TRBD2	.	TRBV6-6	TRBJ2-1	CASGGLAGANEQFF	TGTGCCAGCGGGGGACTAGCGGGCGCGAATGAGCAGTTCTTC
.	many	TRBV7-3	TRBJ2-1	CASSLGLANEQFF	TGTGCCAGCAGCTTAGGGCTAGCCAATGAGCAGTTCTTC
.	.	TRBV27	TRBJ1-1	CASLPGGNTEAFF	TGTGCCAGCCTACCTGGGGGGAACACTGAAGCTTTCTTT
TRBD1	.	TRBV2	TRBJ2-7	CATLWGTGTYEQYF	TGTGCCACCCTATGGGGGACAGGAACCTACGAGCAGTACTTC
.	.	TRBV10-3	TRBJ2-7	CAITSPGHYYEQYF	TGTGCCATCACCAGTCCGGGACACTACTACGAGCAGTACTTC
.	.	TRBV30	TRBJ2-7	CAWSVGSGYEQYF	TGTGCCTGGAGTGTAGGGAGCGGCTACGAGCAGTACTTC
.	.	TRBV29-1	TRBJ2-7	CSVELDSPYEQYF	TGCAGCGTTGAATTGGACAGCCCCTACGAGCAGTACTTC
.	.	TRBV7-9	TRBJ2-1	CASSPGNEQFF	TGTGCCAGCAGCCCAGGGAATGAGCAGTTCTTC
.	few	TRBV28	TRBJ2-2	CASSLGLNTGELFF	TGTGCCAGCAGTCTTGGCCTCAACACCGGGGAGCTGTTTTTT
.	.	TRBV13	TRBJ2-2	CASSSTTGTANTGELFF	TGTGCCAGCAGTTCCACCACCGGGACTGCGAACACCGGGGAGCTGTTTTTT
TRBD2	.	TRBV7-3	TRBJ2-1	CASSSVLLASPLNEQFF	TGTGCCAGCAGCTCCGTCTTACTAGCGTCTCCCTTGAATGAGCAGTTCTTC
TRBD2	.	TRBV13	TRBJ2-4	CASSLGLTQGGNIQYF	TGTGCCAGCAGCTTAGGCCTAACTCAGGGAGGGAACATTCAGTACTTC
.	.	TRBV29-1	TRBJ1-2	CSVLNSRGDVDGYTF	TGCAGCGTTTTAAACTCACGAGGGGATGTCGATGGCTACACCTTC
TRBD1	.	TRBV5-1	TRBJ1-1	CASSPGQGLGSTEAFF	TGCGCCAGCAGCCCTGGACAGGGCCTCGGTAGCACTGAAGCTTTCTTT
.	few	TRBV6-6	TRBJ2-7	CASTGDYEQYF	TGTGCCAGCACGGGCGACTACGAGCAGTACTTC
.	.	TRBV9	TRBJ2-5	CASSERPGGETQYF	TGTGCCAGCAGCGAGAGACCAGGAGGGGAGACCCAGTACTTC
.	.	TRBV13	TRBJ2-5	CASTDRAGQETQYF	TGTGCCAGCACCGATCGGGCGGGGCAAGAGACCCAGTACTTC
.	.	TRBV5-6	TRBJ2-1	CASSLSYNEQFF	TGTGCCAGCAGCTTGTCTTACAATGAGCAGTTCTTC
TRBD2	.	TRBV5-1	TRBJ2-1	CASSYRLAGENEQFF	TGCGCCAGCAGCTATCGACTAGCGGGAGAAAATGAGCAGTTCTTC
.	few	TRBV28	TRBJ2-3	CASSLLIGPKTDTQYF	TGTGCCAGCAGTTTATTGATTGGACCCAAGACAGATACGCAGTATTTT
.	few	TRBV29-1	TRBJ1-2	CSVEGRDGYTF	TGCAGCGTTGAAGGGCGTGATGGCTACACCTTC
.	.	TRBV20-1	TRBJ2-1	CSGDTGGEQFF	TGCAGTGGAGATACAGGTGGTGAGCAGTTCTTC
.	few	TRBV29-1	TRBJ2-6	CSVEDRGGNSGANVLTF	TGCAGCGTTGAAGATCGTGGGGGGAACTCTGGGGCCAACGTCCTGACTTTC
.	.	TRBV6-5	TRBJ2-2	CASSNQGGTGELFF	TGTGCCAGCAGTAACCAAGGGGGAACCGGGGAGCTGTTTTTT
.	.	TRBV9	TRBJ2-1	CASSPRNDEQFF	TGTGCCAGCAGCCCAAGGAATGATGAGCAGTTCTTC
.	few	TRBV14	TRBJ1-1	CASSQGIWNTEAFF	TGTGCCAGCAGCCAAGGTATTTGGAACACTGAAGCTTTCTTT
TRBD2	few	TRBV7-2	TRBJ2-1	CASSPEILAGAYNEQFF	TGTGCCAGCAGCCCCGAGATACTAGCGGGAGCCTACAATGAGCAGTTCTTC
.	few	TRBV11-2	TRBJ2-1	CASSLADFSSYNEQFF	TGTGCCAGCAGCTTAGCCGACTTTAGTTCCTACAATGAGCAGTTCTTC
.	.	TRBV15	TRBJ2-5	CATSRDRSGLGETQYF	TGTGCCACCAGCAGAGACCGTTCAGGGTTAGGAGAGACCCAGTACTTC
.	.	TRBV7-8	TRBJ2-1	CASSRGQFYNEQFF	TGTGCCAGCAGCAGAGGACAGTTCTACAATGAGCAGTTCTTC
.	.	TRBV30	TRBJ1-2	CAWSDDNYGYTF	TGTGCCTGGTCAGACGATAACTATGGCTACACCTTC
.	.	TRBV29-1	TRBJ1-1	CSVVPGTEAFF	TGCAGCGTTGTACCCGGCACTGAAGCTTTCTTT
.	.	TRBV27	TRBJ1-5	CASSLSGGAGQPQHF	TGTGCCAGCAGTTTAAGCGGGGGCGCGGGGCAGCCCCAGCATTTT
.	few	TRBV7-9	TRBJ2-7	CASSSHSYEQYF	TGTGCCAGCAGCTCTCATTCCTACGAGCAGTACTTC
.	.	TRBV29-1	TRBJ1-1	CSVGYTGEAFF	TGCAGCGTTGGGTACACCGGTGAAGCTTTCTTT
.	.	TRBV4-1	TRBJ2-3	CASSQLATDTQYF	TGCGCCAGCAGCCAGCTAGCCACAGATACGCAGTATTTT
TRBD2	.	TRBV5-1	TRBJ2-3	CASSLVAGEFADTQYF	TGCGCCAGCAGCTTGGTGGCGGGAGAGTTTGCAGATACGCAGTATTTT
TRBD1	.	TRBV9	TRBJ1-1	CASSLADRADTEAFF	TGTGCCAGCAGCCTGGCCGACAGGGCAGACACTGAAGCTTTCTTT
.	.	TRBV9	TRBJ2-5	CASSNGGSAETQYF	TGTGCCAGCAGCAACGGCGGGTCCGCGGAGACCCAGTACTTC
TRBD2	.	TRBV15	TRBJ2-5	CATSFRLADQETQYF	TGTGCCACCAGCTTTAGACTAGCGGACCAAGAGACCCAGTACTTC
TRBD1	few	TRBV28	TRBJ2-2	CASSPRGSTGELFF	TGTGCCAGCAGTCCCAGGGGGTCGACCGGGGAGCTGTTTTTT
.	.	TRBV5-6	TRBJ1-2	CASSSGQVYGYTF	TGTGCCAGCAGCTCGGGACAAGTCTATGGCTACACCTTC
TRBD1	.	TRBV4-1	TRBJ1-1	CASSPRTGGGVTEAFF	TGCGCCAGCAGCCCTCGGACAGGCGGTGGGGTCACTGAAGCTTTCTTT
.	.	TRBV25-1	TRBJ1-1	CATTQGNTEAFF	TGTGCCACCACTCAGGGGAACACTGAAGCTTTCTTT
.	.	TRBV6-5	TRBJ2-7	CASSQQGVPYEQYF	TGTGCCAGCAGCCAGCAAGGGGTCCCGTACGAGCAGTACTTC
TRBD2	.	TRBV2	TRBJ2-5	CASRMGASGRETQYF	TGTGCCAGCAGGATGGGGGCTAGCGGGAGAGAGACCCAGTACTTC
TRBD1	.	TRBV13	TRBJ2-5	CASSTGQKETQYF	TGTGCCAGCAGCACGGGACAGAAAGAGACCCAGTACTTC
.	.	TRBV20-1	TRBJ1-2	CSARDPRGYTF	TGCAGTGCTAGAGATCCCCGCGGCTACACCTTC
.	.	TRBV5-1	TRBJ2-5	CASSLRTGSLQETQYF	TGCGCCAGCAGCTTAAGGACCGGATCTCTTCAAGAGACCCAGTACTTC
.	.	TRBV29-1	TRBJ1-1	CSVTTENTEAFF	TGCAGCGTCACCACAGAAAACACTGAAGCTTTCTTT
.	.	TRBV28	TRBJ1-1	CASSFASLNTEAFF	TGTGCCAGCAGTTTCGCGAGTCTGAACACTGAAGCTTTCTTT